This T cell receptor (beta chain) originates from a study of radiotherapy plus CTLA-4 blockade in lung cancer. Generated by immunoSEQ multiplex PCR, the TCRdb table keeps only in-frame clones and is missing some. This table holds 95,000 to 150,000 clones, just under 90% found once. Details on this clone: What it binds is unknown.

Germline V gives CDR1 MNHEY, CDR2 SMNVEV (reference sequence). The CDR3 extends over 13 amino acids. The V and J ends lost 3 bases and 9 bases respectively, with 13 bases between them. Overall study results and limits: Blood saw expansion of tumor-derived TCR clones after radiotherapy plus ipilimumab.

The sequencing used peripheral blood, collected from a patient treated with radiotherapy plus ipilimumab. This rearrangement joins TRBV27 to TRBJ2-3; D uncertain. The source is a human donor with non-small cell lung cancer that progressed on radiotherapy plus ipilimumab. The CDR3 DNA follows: TGTGCCAGCAGTTTGTTTTATTGGGGAACGCAGTATTTT. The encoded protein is CASSLFYWGTQYF.